This T cell receptor (beta chain) comes out of a study of CD8+ T cells in alopecia areata. It was cDNA, reverse transcribed from extracted RNA, that served as the sequencing template. Method: immunoSEQ multiplex PCR; TCRdb's copy keeps in-frame clones and lacks some. This sample has 200,000 or so clones, with approximately 40% found just once. The treatment was: oral pan-JAK inhibitor, 5-10 mg twice daily. Trimming stripped 0 bases from V and 5 bases from J, with 7 bases between. CDR1 is SGHVS, CDR2 FNYEAQ, per germline. This CDR3 has 13 residues. The material was CD4+ T cells sorted from blood, obtained at roughly week 36, from a patient treated with tofacitinib. This receptor was obtained from a human donor with alopecia areata. The chain uses TRBV7-6 and TRBJ2-5; no definite D call. CDR3 sequence: CASSLAGSETQYF. DNA for the CDR3: TGTGCCAGCAGCTTAGCCGGATCCGAGACCCAGTACTTC. Using reference TRBV7-6 and TRBJ2-5 for the parts outside the CDR3, the full variable domain is GAGVSQSPRYKVTKRGQDVALRCDPISGHVSLYWYRQALGQGPEFLTYFNYEAQQDKSGLPNDRFSAERPEGSISTLTIQRTEQRDSAMYRCASSLAGSETQYFGPGTRLLVL.